This is a list of T cell receptor beta chains from one sample in a study of cytomegalovirus exposure and HLA in healthy donors. TCRdb's copy holds only in-frame clones and misses some; the assay was immunoSEQ multiplex PCR. Among some 180,000 clones, roughly a tenth were seen once, and the ten largest hold 1% to 1.5%. The sequenced sample was PBMCs. These receptors were obtained from a woman in her twenties or thirties in good health and CMV-seropositive. Each CDR3 is given with its conserved first and last residue. D genes are given only for firm matches. Clone size is shown for a subset of rows, as once, few, many or a class of expanded clone.

j_gene,v_gene,abundance,d_gene,CDR3nt,CDR3aa
TRBJ2-7,TRBV5-1,-,TRBD1,TGCGCCAGCTTTTTTGGGACAGGGATCTACGAGCAGTACTTC,CASFFGTGIYEQYF
TRBJ1-2,TRBV27,-,-,TGTGCCAGCAGTTCGCCCGGGACAAGGGGTGGCTACACCTTC,CASSSPGTRGGYTF
TRBJ1-1,TRBV6-1,-,-,TGTGCCAGCATCCCGTACGGGGTCAACACTGAAGCTTTCTTT,CASIPYGVNTEAFF
TRBJ2-7,TRBV2,few,-,TGTGCCAGCAGTGAAAGGCAGGCCCTTACCTACGAGCAGTACTTC,CASSERQALTYEQYF
TRBJ1-1,TRBV11-3,many,-,TGTGCCAGCAGCTCCAGGGGAAACACTGAAGCTTTCTTT,CASSSRGNTEAFF
TRBJ2-1,TRBV15,few,TRBD2,TGTGCCACCAGCAGAGCCCCAGCGGGAGGGCCTTCCTACAATGAGCAGTTCTTC,CATSRAPAGGPSYNEQFF
TRBJ2-1,TRBV11-2,few,TRBD2,TGTGCCAGCAGCCGAGGGAGGGCCGGAAGCTATGAGCAGTTCTTC,CASSRGRAGSYEQFF
TRBJ2-1,TRBV5-1,-,-,TGCGCCAGCAGCTTGGGAACTCACAATGAGCAGTTCTTC,CASSLGTHNEQFF
TRBJ2-2,TRBV5-1,-,-,TGCGCCAGCAGCCGGAGACTAGGTTTCACCGGGGAGCTGTTTTTT,CASSRRLGFTGELFF
TRBJ2-1,TRBV5-4,-,TRBD2,TGTGCCAGCAGACCGGGGGAGGGCTCCTACAATGAGCAGTTCTTC,CASRPGEGSYNEQFF
TRBJ2-7,TRBV6-5,few,TRBD1,TGTGCCAGCAGTCAAACCGGGACAGGGGTCGAGCAGTACTTC,CASSQTGTGVEQYF
TRBJ1-5,TRBV4-2,few,TRBD1,TGTGCCAGCAGCCTCGGACAGGGGAATAATCAGCCCCAGCATTTT,CASSLGQGNNQPQHF
TRBJ1-4,TRBV13,few,-,TGTGCCAGCAGCTCCACCCGGGGAAATGAAAAACTGTTTTTT,CASSSTRGNEKLFF
TRBJ1-1,TRBV5-1,few,-,TGCGCCAGCAGCTTGGGGAGAGGAAGAATGAACACTGAAGCTTTCTTT,CASSLGRGRMNTEAFF
TRBJ2-7,TRBV5-1,few,TRBD2,TGCGCCAGCAGCCCGCCCATAGCGGGATTGGGCGAGCAGTACTTC,CASSPPIAGLGEQYF
TRBJ1-1,TRBV5-4,few,-,TGTGCCAGCAGCTGGTTGCGGGGAGGCGGGAACACTGAAGCTTTCTTT,CASSWLRGGGNTEAFF
TRBJ2-1,TRBV27,-,TRBD2,TGTGCCAGCAGTCTGGGGGGGACTAGTAGCAATGAGCAGTTCTTC,CASSLGGTSSNEQFF
TRBJ2-1,TRBV21-1,-,-,TGTGCCAGCAGGGGACTAGCGGGGGCGAGAGGTTACAATGAGCAGTTCTTC,CASRGLAGARGYNEQFF
TRBJ2-2,TRBV4-1,-,TRBD1,TGCGCCAGCAGCCGAACACTCGGGACAGGGGTGGCCGGGGAGCTGTTTTTT,CASSRTLGTGVAGELFF
TRBJ1-5,TRBV6-1,few,-,TGTGCCAGCAGTGAAACCGGACATATAGACAATCAGCCCCAGCATTTT,CASSETGHIDNQPQHF
TRBJ2-7,TRBV18,-,-,TGTGCCAGCTCACCACGCGTCCAGGGGGGATCCTACGAGCAGTACTTC,CASSPRVQGGSYEQYF